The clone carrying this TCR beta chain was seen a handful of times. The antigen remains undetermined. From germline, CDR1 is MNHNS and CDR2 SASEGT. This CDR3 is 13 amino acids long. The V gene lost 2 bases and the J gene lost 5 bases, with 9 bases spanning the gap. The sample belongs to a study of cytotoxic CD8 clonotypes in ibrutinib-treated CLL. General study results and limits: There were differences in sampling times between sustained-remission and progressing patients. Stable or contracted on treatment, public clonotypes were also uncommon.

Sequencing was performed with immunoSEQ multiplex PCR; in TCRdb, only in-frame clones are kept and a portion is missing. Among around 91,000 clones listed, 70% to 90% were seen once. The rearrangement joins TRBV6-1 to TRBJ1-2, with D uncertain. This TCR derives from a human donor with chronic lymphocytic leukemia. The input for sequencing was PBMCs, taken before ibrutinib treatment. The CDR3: CASSESGDYGYTF. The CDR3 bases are TGTGCCAGCAGTGAAAGTGGGGATTATGGCTACACCTTC.